A single T cell receptor (beta chain) is shown here with its context. Its antigen is not identified. Using immunoSEQ multiplex PCR, the repertoire was profiled, and TCRdb retains in-frame clones only, with some absent. The data contain 35,000 to 45,000 clones, roughly 92% of them seen just once; the ten biggest clones take up roughly 0.82%. The sample originates from a study of T cell clonotyping in hematopoietic cell transplantation. Regarding the study as a whole: Broader posttransplant TCR repertoire diversity was predicted by graft donor and pretransplant recipient Inverse Simpson Index values. CD4 and CD8 repertoire contributions could not be separated without sorting. Few recipient clonotypes overlapped donors; over 95% were de novo at given depth. Recipient TCR diversity dropped after transplant; expanded clonotypes rose from day 30 to 180.

There are 18 residues in the CDR3. Per the germline V gene, CDR1 is LGHNA and CDR2 is YSLEER. Trimming took 2 bases from V and 0 from J; bases not matched to a gene: 12. The chain joins TRBV4-3 to TRBJ1-1; 7 nucleotides align to TRBD1. Sample: peripheral blood mononuclear cells. The receptor comes from a woman aged 45-60 years in good health. Some clones in this sample may be carry-over from other donors' samples. CDR3 residues: CASSQRAVTGPLNTEAFF. The CDR3 DNA is TGCGCCAGCAGCCAAAGGGCCGTGACAGGGCCCCTGAACACTGAAGCTTTCTTT.